This entry is about one T cell receptor beta chain. Assay: immunoSEQ multiplex PCR; the TCRdb copy retains only in-frame clones and omits some. The repertoire has some 80,000 clones, roughly 92% of them found once; the top ten carry 5.8%. This entry is derived from a study of control samples from healthy donors and cancer patients. The CDR3 is 14 amino acids. In germline, CDR1 is SGHNT, CDR2 YENEEA. Trimming removed 1 base from V and 2 bases from J, with 7 bases in between. This chain uses TRBV11-3 with TRBJ2-3, with D possibly being TRBD1 or TRBD2 (5 bases each). The material sequenced was blood. The source of this sequence is a woman in her sixties in good health. CDR3 DNA sequence: TGTGCCAGCAGCTTAGGAGGGGACACAGATACGCAGTATTTT. Protein: CASSLGGDTDTQYF.